This T cell receptor (beta chain) was sequenced in a study of B cell selection in AIRE deficiency. Whole-study results and caveats: AIRE-deficient Tconv and Treg repertoires matched healthy donors in TCRBV, CDR3 length, diversity. Of 3,500 to 4,000 shared Treg TCRbeta sequences, roughly 32% were healthy-donor-only and around 8.6% patient-only. Shared Treg sequences had shorter CDR3s, biased toward rearrangements with few non-templated insertions.

Per the authors' pipeline: Treg pools: around 60,000 distinct patient, 9.56x10^4 donor TCRbeta sequences. Clones were sequenced by immunoSEQ multiplex PCR, and TCRdb holds only the in-frame ones, with some missing. From that table come the V and J calls and clone size; the DNA was used to work out D and trimming. The sample records about 26,000 clones, about 90% being singletons. The regulatory T cell sort gate was CD4+CD25hiCD127low/negative. The V end was cut by 5 bases, the J end by 5 bases, with 19 bases between. The CDR3 sequence is 15 residues long. Germline V lookup: CDR1 MDHEN, CDR2 SYDVKM. As for this clone: The target antigen is unknown.

The TCR comes from a human donor in good health. The chain employs TRBV28 and TRBJ2-7; D remains ambiguous. The sample consisted of CD4+CD25+ Tregs sorted from PBMCs. The CDR3 reads CASSTPPGARHEQYF. The CDR3 bases are TGTGCCAGCAGTACCCCGCCGGGTGCTCGGCACGAGCAGTACTTC.